This T cell receptor (beta chain) was documented in a study of regulatory dendritic cells for organ transplantation. Study-level results: Memory CD8+ clonal expansion seemed more limited with regulatory than mature dendritic cells. Naive T cells showed high diversity, memory cells less, memory CD8+ least. Resting memory CD8+ T cells held the most alloreactive clonotypes. Considerable individual heterogeneity was seen in alloreactive memory CD8+ T cells.

Sequencing used immunoSEQ multiplex PCR; TCRdb keeps in-frame clones, though not all of them. The table shows over 25,000 clones, with roughly 80% occurring only once. Notes on this clone: Its target is not known.

Trimming removed 6 bases from V and 8 bases from J; junction bases left unmatched: 10. CDR1 and CDR2 (germline): SNHLY, FYNNEI. The CDR3 runs 15 residues. The origin of this receptor is a human donor in good health. The source material was naive CD4+ T cells from blood. The subset denotes: CD45RA+ naive T cells. The V call is TRBV2, the J call TRBJ1-4; 9 bases map to TRBD1. The CDR3 DNA reads as TGTGCCAGCAGCGGTCCCGGGACAGGGAGGGAAAAACTGTTTTTT. Translating gives CASSGPGTGREKLFF.